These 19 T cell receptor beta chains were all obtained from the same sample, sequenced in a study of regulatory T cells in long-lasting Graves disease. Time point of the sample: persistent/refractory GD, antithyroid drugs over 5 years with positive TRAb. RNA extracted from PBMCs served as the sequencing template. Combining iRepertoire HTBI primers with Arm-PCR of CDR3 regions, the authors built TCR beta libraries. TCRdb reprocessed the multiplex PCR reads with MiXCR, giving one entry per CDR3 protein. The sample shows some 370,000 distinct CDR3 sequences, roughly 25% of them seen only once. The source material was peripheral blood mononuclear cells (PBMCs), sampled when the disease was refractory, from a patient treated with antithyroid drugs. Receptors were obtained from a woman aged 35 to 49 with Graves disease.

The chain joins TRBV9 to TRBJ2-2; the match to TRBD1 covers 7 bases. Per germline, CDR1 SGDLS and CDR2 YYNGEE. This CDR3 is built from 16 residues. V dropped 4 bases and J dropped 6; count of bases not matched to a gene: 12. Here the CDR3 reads CASSPRETGISGELFF. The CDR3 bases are TGTGCCAGCAGCCCGAGGGAGACAGGGATTTCCGGGGAGCTGTTTTTT.

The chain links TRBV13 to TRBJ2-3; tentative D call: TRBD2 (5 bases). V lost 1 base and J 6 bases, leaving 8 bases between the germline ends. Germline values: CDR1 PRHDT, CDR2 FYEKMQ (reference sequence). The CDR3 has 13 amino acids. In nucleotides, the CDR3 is TGTGCCAGCAGCTTAGCGGGGTTGGATACGCAGTATTTT. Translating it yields CASSLAGLDTQYF.

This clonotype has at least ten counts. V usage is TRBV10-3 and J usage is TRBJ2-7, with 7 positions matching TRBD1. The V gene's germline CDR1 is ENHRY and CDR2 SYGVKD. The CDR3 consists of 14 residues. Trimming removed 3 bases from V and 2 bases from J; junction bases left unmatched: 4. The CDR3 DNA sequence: TGTGCCATCAGTGAAGTCGGGACAGCCTACGAGCAGTACTTC. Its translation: CAISEVGTAYEQYF.

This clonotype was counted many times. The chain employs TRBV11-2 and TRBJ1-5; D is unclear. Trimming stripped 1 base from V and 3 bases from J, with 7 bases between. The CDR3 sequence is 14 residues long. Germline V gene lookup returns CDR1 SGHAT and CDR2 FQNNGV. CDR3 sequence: CASSLGQVNQPQHF. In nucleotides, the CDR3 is TGTGCCAGCAGCTTAGGGCAGGTCAATCAGCCCCAGCATTTT.

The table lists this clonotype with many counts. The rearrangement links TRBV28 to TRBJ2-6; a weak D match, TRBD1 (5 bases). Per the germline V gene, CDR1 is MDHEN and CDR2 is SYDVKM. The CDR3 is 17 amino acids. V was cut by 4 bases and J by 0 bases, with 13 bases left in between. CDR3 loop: CASSSSTVPSGANVLTF. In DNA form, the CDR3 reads TGTGCCAGCAGTTCGTCGACAGTCCCCTCTGGGGCCAACGTCCTGACTTTC.

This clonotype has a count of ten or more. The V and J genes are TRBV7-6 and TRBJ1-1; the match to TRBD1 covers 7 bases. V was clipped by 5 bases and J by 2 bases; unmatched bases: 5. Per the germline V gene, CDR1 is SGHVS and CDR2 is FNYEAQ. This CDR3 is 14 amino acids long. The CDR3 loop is CASSRGQINTEAFF. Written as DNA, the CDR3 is TGTGCCAGCAGCCGGGGACAGATAAACACTGAAGCTTTCTTT.

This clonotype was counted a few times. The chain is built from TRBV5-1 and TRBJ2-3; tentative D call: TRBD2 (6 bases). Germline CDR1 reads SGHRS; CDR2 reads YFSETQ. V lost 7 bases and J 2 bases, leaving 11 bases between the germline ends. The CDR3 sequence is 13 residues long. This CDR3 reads CASQEGDTDTQYF. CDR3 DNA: TGCGCCAGCCAGGAGGGAGACACAGATACGCAGTATTTT.

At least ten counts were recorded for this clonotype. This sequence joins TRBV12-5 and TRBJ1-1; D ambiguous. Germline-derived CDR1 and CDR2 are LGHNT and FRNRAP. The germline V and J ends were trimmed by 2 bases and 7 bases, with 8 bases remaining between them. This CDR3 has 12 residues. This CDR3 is CASGLQVGEAFF. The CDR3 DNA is TGTGCTAGTGGTTTGCAGGTGGGTGAAGCTTTCTTT.

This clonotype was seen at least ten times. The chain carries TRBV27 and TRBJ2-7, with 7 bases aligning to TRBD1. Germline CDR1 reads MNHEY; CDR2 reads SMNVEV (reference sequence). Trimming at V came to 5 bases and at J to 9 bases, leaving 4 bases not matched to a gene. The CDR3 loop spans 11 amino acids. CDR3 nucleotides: TGTGCCAGCAGTCAGGGGACAGCGCAGTACTTC. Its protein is CASSQGTAQYF.

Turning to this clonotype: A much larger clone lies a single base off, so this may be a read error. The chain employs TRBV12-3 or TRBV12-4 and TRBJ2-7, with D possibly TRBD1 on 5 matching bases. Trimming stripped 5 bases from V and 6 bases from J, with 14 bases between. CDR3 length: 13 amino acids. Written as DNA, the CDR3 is TGTGCCAGCAGTAGACAGAGGTACTGCGAGCAGTACTTC. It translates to CASSRQRYCEQYF.

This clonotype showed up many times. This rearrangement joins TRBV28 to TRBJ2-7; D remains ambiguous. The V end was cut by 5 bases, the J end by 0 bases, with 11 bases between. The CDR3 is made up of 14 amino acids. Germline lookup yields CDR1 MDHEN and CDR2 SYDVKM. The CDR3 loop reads CASSNLGGSYEQYF. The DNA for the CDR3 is TGTGCCAGCAGTAACCTTGGCGGCTCCTACGAGCAGTACTTC.

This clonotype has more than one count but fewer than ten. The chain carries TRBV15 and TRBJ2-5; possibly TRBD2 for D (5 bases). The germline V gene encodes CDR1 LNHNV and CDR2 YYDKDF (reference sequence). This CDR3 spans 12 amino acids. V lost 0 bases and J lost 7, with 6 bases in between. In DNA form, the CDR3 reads TGTGCCACCAGCAGAGATAGCGCGACCCAGTACTTC. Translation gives CATSRDSATQYF.

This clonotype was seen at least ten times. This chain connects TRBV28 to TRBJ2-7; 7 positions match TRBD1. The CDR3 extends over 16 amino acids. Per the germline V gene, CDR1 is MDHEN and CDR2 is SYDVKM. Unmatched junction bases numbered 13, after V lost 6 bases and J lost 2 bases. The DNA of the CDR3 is TGTGCCAGCAGGACACCCATCCCGACAGGGACCTACGAGCAGTACTTC. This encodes CASRTPIPTGTYEQYF.

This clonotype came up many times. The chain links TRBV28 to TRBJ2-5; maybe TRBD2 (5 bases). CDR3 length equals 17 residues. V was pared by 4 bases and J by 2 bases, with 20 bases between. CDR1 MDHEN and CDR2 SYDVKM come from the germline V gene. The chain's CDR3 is CASSSPLSGSGQETQYF. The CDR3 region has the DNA TGTGCCAGCAGTTCGCCTCTGTCGGGGTCGGGACAAGAGACCCAGTACTTC.

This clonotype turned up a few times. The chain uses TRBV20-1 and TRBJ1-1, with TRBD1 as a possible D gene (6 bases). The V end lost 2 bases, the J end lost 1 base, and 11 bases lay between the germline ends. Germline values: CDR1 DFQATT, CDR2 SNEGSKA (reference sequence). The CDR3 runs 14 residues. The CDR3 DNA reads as TGCAGTGCTAGAAACAGGGCTTGGAACACTGAAGCTTTCTTT. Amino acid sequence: CSARNRAWNTEAFF.

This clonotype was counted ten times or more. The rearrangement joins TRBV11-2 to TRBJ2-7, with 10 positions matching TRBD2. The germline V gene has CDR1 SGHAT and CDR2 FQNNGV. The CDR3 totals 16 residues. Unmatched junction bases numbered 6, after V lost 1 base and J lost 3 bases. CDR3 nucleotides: TGTGCCAGCAGCTTAGCCACCGGGACTAGCGTCTACGAGCAGTACTTC. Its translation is CASSLATGTSVYEQYF.

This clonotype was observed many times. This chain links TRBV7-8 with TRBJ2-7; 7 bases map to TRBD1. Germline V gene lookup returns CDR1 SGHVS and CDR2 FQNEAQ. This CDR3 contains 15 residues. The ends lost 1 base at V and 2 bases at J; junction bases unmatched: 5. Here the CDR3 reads CASSLGTGTPYEQYF. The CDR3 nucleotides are TGTGCCAGCAGCTTAGGGACAGGAACTCCCTACGAGCAGTACTTC.

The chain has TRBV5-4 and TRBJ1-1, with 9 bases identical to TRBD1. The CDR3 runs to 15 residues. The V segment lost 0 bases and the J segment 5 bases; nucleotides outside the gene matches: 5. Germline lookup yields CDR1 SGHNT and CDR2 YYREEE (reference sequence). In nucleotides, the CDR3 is TGTGCCAGCAGCTTGGAAGACAGGGGGGTGACTGAAGCTTTCTTT. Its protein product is CASSLEDRGVTEAFF.

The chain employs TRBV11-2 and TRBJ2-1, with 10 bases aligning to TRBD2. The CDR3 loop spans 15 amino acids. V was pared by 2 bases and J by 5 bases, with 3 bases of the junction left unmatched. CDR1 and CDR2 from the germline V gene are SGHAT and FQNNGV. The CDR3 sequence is CASSLQLAGHNEQFF. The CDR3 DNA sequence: TGTGCCAGCAGCTTACAACTAGCGGGGCACAATGAGCAGTTCTTC.